A selection of T cell receptor beta chains follows, all from one sample in a study of cytomegalovirus exposure and HLA in healthy donors. Repertoires were generated with immunoSEQ multiplex PCR, while TCRdb's copy carries only in-frame clones and drops some. The sample has some 140,000 clones, roughly four fifths seen once. The sequenced material came from PBMCs. Every receptor here comes from a woman in her 50s in good health and CMV-seropositive. Both conserved end residues are part of each CDR3. The D gene is left open where the match is weak. Size is stated for part of the rows, as once, few or many counts, or as a class when the clone is expanded.

TRBJ1-5	few	NA	TRBV6-1	TGTGCCAGCACCCCTCAGACAGATAGCAATCAGCCCCAGCATTTT	CASTPQTDSNQPQHF
TRBJ1-1	NA	NA	TRBV7-3	TGTGCCAGCAGTCTGGGGCAGACTTACACTGAAGCTTTCTTT	CASSLGQTYTEAFF
TRBJ1-1	NA	TRBD1	TRBV5-5	TGTGCCAGCAGCTTGCGGGACAGTTTGAGCACTGAAGCTTTCTTT	CASSLRDSLSTEAFF
TRBJ1-1	NA	NA	TRBV20-1	TGCAGTGCCCCGGGAGTCACTGAAGCTTTCTTT	CSAPGVTEAFF
TRBJ1-1	NA	TRBD1	TRBV19	TGTGCCAGTAGTATAGAAGGTCAGGGGGAACGAGCTTTCTTT	CASSIEGQGERAFF
TRBJ1-5	NA	NA	TRBV27	TGTGCCAGCAGTTCTAATCCCACCGTGTATAGCAATCAGCCCCAGCATTTT	CASSSNPTVYSNQPQHF
TRBJ2-1	NA	NA	TRBV6-4	TGTGCCAGCAGTGACCGACAGAGAAGCTCCTACAATGAGCAGTTCTTC	CASSDRQRSSYNEQFF
TRBJ2-6	NA	NA	TRBV7-8	TGTGCCAGCACCTCACGGGAGTCTGGGGCCAACGTCCTGACTTTC	CASTSRESGANVLTF
TRBJ2-7	NA	TRBD2	TRBV5-4	TGTGCCAGCAGCTGGGGGACTATCGAGCAGTACTTC	CASSWGTIEQYF
TRBJ2-1	NA	NA	TRBV27	TGTGCCAGCCTCAGCGGGGCAGGGGTCAATGAGCAGTTCTTC	CASLSGAGVNEQFF
TRBJ2-7	NA	TRBD1	TRBV9	TGTGCCAGCAGCTTTCACCCGGGACAGGGGGCCGGCGAGCAGTACTTC	CASSFHPGQGAGEQYF
TRBJ2-7	NA	NA	TRBV21-1	TGTGCCAGCAGCTCTCCACCGGGAAAGATAAGTCATTCCTACGAGCAGTACTTC	CASSSPPGKISHSYEQYF
TRBJ1-4	NA	TRBD1	TRBV6-1	TGTGCCAGCAGTAGCCAAACCGGACAGGGGGATGCTTTT	CASSSQTGQGDAF
TRBJ2-3	NA	NA	TRBV5-8	TGTGCCAGCAGCTTGGCGACAGCAGCGTATTTT	CASSLATAAYF
TRBJ2-7	NA	TRBD1	TRBV25-1	TGTGCCAGCAGTGAAATCGGGACAGGTGCCTACGAGCAGTACTTC	CASSEIGTGAYEQYF
TRBJ2-1	NA	TRBD2	TRBV4-2	TGTGCCAGCAGCCAAGAGCTAGCGGGGGGGATTGATGAGCAGTTCTTC	CASSQELAGGIDEQFF
TRBJ2-3	NA	NA	TRBV9	TGTGCCAGCAGCCAAGCGGAAGATACGCAGTATTTT	CASSQAEDTQYF
TRBJ1-5	once	NA	TRBV7-9	TGTGCCAGCAGCTTAGCGGCAGATAGCAATCAGCCCCAGCATTTT	CASSLAADSNQPQHF
TRBJ2-5	once	TRBD2	TRBV5-1	TGCGCCAGCAGCTTGCGGCGGGGGGAAGAGACCCAGTACTTC	CASSLRRGEETQYF
TRBJ2-6	NA	NA	TRBV5-5	TGTGCCAGCAGCTTAAACGCGGGCTCTGGGGCCAACGTCCTGACTTTC	CASSLNAGSGANVLTF
TRBJ1-3	NA	TRBD1	TRBV6-1	TGTGCCAGCAGTGAAAGACAGGGAACGTTCTCTGGAAACACCATATATTTT	CASSERQGTFSGNTIYF
TRBJ2-5	NA	TRBD2	TRBV5-4	TGTGCCAGCAGCCCCGAGGCTAGCGGGGTTCAGGAGACCCAGTACTTC	CASSPEASGVQETQYF
TRBJ2-3	NA	NA	TRBV27	TGTGCCAGCAGCCAAAACCCGGGTACGCAGTATTTT	CASSQNPGTQYF
TRBJ2-1	NA	NA	TRBV5-6	TGTGCCAGCAGCTTGTCTACCACCCGATATGAGCAGTTCTTC	CASSLSTTRYEQFF